Listed below are T cell receptor beta chains from one sample, sequenced in a study of molecular identifiers for immune sequencing clone quantification. Each CDR3 protein is one row after TCRdb ran MiXCR on the PCR reads. The table has tens of thousands of distinct CDR3 sequences, 15% to 20% seen once; the top ten hold 1.5%. Sample: naive CD8+ T cells from blood, with Jurkat cell RNA spiked in. All receptors derive from a human donor in good health. Some libraries in this study had Jurkat cell RNA spiked in. CDR3s include the opening cysteine and the closing phenylalanine or tryptophan. The D gene is left open where the match is weak. Only some rows state a clone size, as once, few, many or a class for expanded clones.

TRBJ2-7	TRBV27	many	.	CASSFGHVYEQYF	TGTGCCAGCAGTTTTGGTCACGTCTACGAGCAGTACTTC
TRBJ2-1	TRBV5-1	few	TRBD1	CASVLGTGSNEQFF	TGCGCCAGCGTATTGGGGACAGGAAGCAATGAGCAGTTCTTC
TRBJ2-3	TRBV20-1	many	TRBD2	CSAHSGDTDTQYF	TGCAGTGCCCACAGCGGGGACACAGATACGCAGTATTTT
TRBJ2-3	TRBV7-9	.	TRBD1	CASSLLRQGKDRQYF	TGTGCCAGCAGCCTCCTTCGACAGGGGAAAGATAGGCAGTATTTT
TRBJ2-3	TRBV6-2/TRBV6-3	many	.	CASSYDAEGPDTQYF	TGTGCCAGCAGTTATGACGCCGAGGGGCCAGATACGCAGTATTTT
TRBJ2-2	TRBV11-3	many	.	CASSLWRQSNTGELFF	TGTGCCAGCAGCTTATGGCGACAGTCGAACACCGGGGAGCTGTTTTTT
TRBJ2-7	TRBV27	.	.	CASSLYEGTYEQYF	TGTGCCAGCAGTTTATATGAGGGCACCTACGAGCAGTACTTC
TRBJ2-7	TRBV28	many	.	CASSLRVRPYEQYF	TGTGCCAGCAGTTTAAGAGTGAGACCCTACGAGCAGTACTTC
TRBJ2-7	TRBV19	many	.	CASSIQGFYEQYF	TGTGCCAGTAGTATTCAGGGGTTCTACGAGCAGTACTTC
TRBJ2-1	TRBV27	.	.	CASSLSFNYNEQFF	TGTGCCAGCAGTTTATCCTTCAACTACAATGAGCAGTTCTTC
TRBJ2-7	TRBV5-6	.	TRBD2	CASSFVGGAAYEQYF	TGTGCCAGCAGCTTCGTCGGGGGGGCAGCCTACGAGCAGTACTTC
TRBJ2-1	TRBV5-3	once	TRBD2	CASSPPGGSLNEQFF	TGTGCCAGCAGCCCCCCCGGCGGGAGTTTGAATGAGCAGTTCTTC
TRBJ2-1	TRBV27	few	TRBD1	CASSPGQGASGYIREQFF	TGTGCCAGCAGTCCCGGACAGGGGGCGAGCGGGTACATACGAGAGCAGTTCTTC
TRBJ2-7	TRBV7-9	many	.	CASSPVMGALYEQYF	TGTGCCAGCAGTCCGGTAATGGGGGCTCTATACGAGCAGTACTTC
TRBJ1-1	TRBV4-3	many	TRBD1	CASSQVGGTGGTEAFF	TGCGCCAGCAGCCAAGTGGGGGGCACAGGGGGCACTGAAGCTTTCTTT
TRBJ2-7	TRBV27	.	.	CASSLFGGPYEQYF	TGTGCCAGCAGCCTTTTTGGGGGTCCCTACGAGCAGTACTTC
TRBJ2-5	TRBV7-9	many	TRBD2	CASSFSAGGAETQYF	TGTGCCAGCAGCTTCTCCGCGGGGGGCGCAGAGACCCAGTACTTC
TRBJ1-2	TRBV6-2/TRBV6-3	.	.	CASSYPTVRTNYGYTF	TGTGCCAGCAGTTACCCGACAGTGCGGACTAACTATGGCTACACCTTC
TRBJ2-3	TRBV11-2	many	TRBD2	CASSSLAGGSTDTQYF	TGTGCCAGCAGCTCATTAGCGGGGGGGAGCACAGATACGCAGTATTTT
TRBJ2-7	TRBV7-9	many	.	CASSPGTPYEQYF	TGTGCCAGCAGCCCCGGTACGCCGTACGAGCAGTACTTC
TRBJ1-2	TRBV29-1	few	.	CSVSGGANYGYTF	TGCAGCGTTTCGGGGGGCGCGAACTATGGCTACACCTTC
TRBJ2-4	TRBV6-2/TRBV6-3	many	TRBD1	CASRTDRELGEEIQYF	TGTGCCAGCAGAACCGACAGGGAACTGGGGGAAGAGATTCAGTACTTC
TRBJ2-7	TRBV4-2	.	.	CASSHQTGGTYEQYF	TGTGCCAGCAGCCATCAGACTGGCGGGACCTACGAGCAGTACTTC
TRBJ2-1	TRBV11-2	many	.	CASSLLAVQRNEQFF	TGTGCCAGCAGCTTACTGGCGGTCCAGAGGAATGAGCAGTTCTTC
TRBJ2-1	TRBV7-7	.	TRBD2	CASSPEGLAGVNEQFF	TGTGCTAGCAGCCCCGAGGGACTAGCGGGTGTGAATGAGCAGTTCTTC
TRBJ2-3	TRBV6-5	many	.	CASSFGDTQYF	TGTGCCAGCAGTTTCGGAGATACGCAGTATTTT
TRBJ2-1	TRBV5-1	many	.	CASSFVWEGNNEQFF	TGCGCCAGCAGCTTTGTATGGGAAGGGAACAATGAGCAGTTCTTC
TRBJ2-1	TRBV9	.	TRBD2	CASSEGLAPNEQFF	TGTGCCAGCAGCGAGGGACTAGCTCCAAATGAGCAGTTCTTC
TRBJ2-7	TRBV24-1	many	.	CATGSRTYEQYF	TGTGCCACCGGCTCTCGGACCTACGAGCAGTACTTC
TRBJ2-4	TRBV7-9	few	TRBD2	CASSSGLAGIDKNIQYF	TGTGCCAGCAGCTCGGGACTAGCGGGAATTGACAAAAACATTCAGTACTTC
TRBJ2-7	TRBV18	many	.	CASSGGTEVYEQYF	TGTGCCAGCTCAGGCGGGACAGAGGTCTACGAGCAGTACTTC
TRBJ2-1	TRBV4-1	many	TRBD2	CASSLQGLAGGPDEQFF	TGCGCCAGCAGCCTTCAAGGACTAGCGGGAGGGCCGGATGAGCAGTTCTTC
TRBJ2-1	TRBV9	.	TRBD2	CASSAIGLAGVGNEQFF	TGTGCCAGCAGCGCCATCGGACTAGCGGGAGTTGGGAATGAGCAGTTCTTC
TRBJ2-1	TRBV7-2	many	TRBD2	CASSFRLAEYNEQFF	TGTGCCAGCAGCTTCAGACTAGCGGAGTACAATGAGCAGTTCTTC
TRBJ2-1	TRBV7-8	many	TRBD2	CASSLGLQSGEQFF	TGTGCCAGCAGCTTGGGACTACAATCGGGTGAGCAGTTCTTC
TRBJ2-2	TRBV29-1	many	.	CSVFPRDTGELFF	TGCAGCGTTTTTCCTAGAGACACCGGGGAGCTGTTTTTT
TRBJ1-5	TRBV30	many	.	CAWGRDRMSNQPQHF	TGTGCCTGGGGCCGGGACCGTATGTCAAATCAGCCCCAGCATTTT
TRBJ1-1	TRBV7-9	many	.	CATLVGREEYLGTEAFF	TGTGCCACGCTGGTGGGCAGGGAAGAGTATTTAGGCACTGAAGCTTTCTTT
TRBJ2-1	TRBV7-2	many	TRBD2	CASSPVGLAGDEQFF	TGTGCCAGCAGCCCAGTGGGACTAGCGGGAGATGAGCAGTTCTTC
TRBJ1-2	TRBV6-5	many	.	CASSYYEGSAGYTF	TGTGCCAGCAGTTACTACGAGGGGTCGGCTGGCTACACCTTC